This entry features one T cell receptor beta chain sequence. The V segment lost 4 bases and the J segment 6 bases; nucleotides outside the gene matches: 5. There are 14 residues in the CDR3. CDR1 is MNHEY and CDR2 is SMNVEV in the germline V gene (reference sequence). The data stem from a study of T cell changes during pregnancy in multiple sclerosis. Using immunoSEQ multiplex PCR, the repertoire was profiled, and TCRdb retains in-frame clones only, with some absent. The table lists about 41,000 clones, 85% to 95% of them singletons. V and J are TRBV27 and TRBJ2-1, with 8 bases identical to TRBD2. The sample in question was CD8+ T cells from peripheral blood mononuclear cells, obtained in the third trimester of pregnancy. This clonotype originated in a female donor with multiple sclerosis, enrolled in a pregnancy study. For the CDR3, the DNA is TGTGCCAGCAGTTGGGGACTAGTGGGCAATGAGCAGTTCTTC. Protein product: CASSWGLVGNEQFF.